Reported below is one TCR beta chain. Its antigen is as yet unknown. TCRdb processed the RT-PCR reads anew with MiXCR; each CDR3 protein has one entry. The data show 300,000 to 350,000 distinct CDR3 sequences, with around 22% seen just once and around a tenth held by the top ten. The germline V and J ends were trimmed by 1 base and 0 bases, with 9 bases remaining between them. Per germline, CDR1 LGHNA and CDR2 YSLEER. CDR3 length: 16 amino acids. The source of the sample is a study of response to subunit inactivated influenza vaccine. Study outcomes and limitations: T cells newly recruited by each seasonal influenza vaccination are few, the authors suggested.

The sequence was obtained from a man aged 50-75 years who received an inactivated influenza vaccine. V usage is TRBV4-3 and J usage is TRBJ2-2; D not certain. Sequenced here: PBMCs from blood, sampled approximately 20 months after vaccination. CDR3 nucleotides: TGCGCCAGCAGCCAAGCAGGACCCCCGAACACCGGGGAGCTGTTTTTT. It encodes CASSQAGPPNTGELFF.